What follows describes a single T cell receptor beta chain. What it recognizes is unknown. This record comes from a study of cytomegalovirus exposure and HLA in healthy donors. Broader study findings: According to the study, roughly 180 TCR beta chains were cytomegalovirus-associated.

13 Jbeta primers and 60 Vbeta primers were used for the PCR. Here immunoSEQ multiplex PCR was the method, and the copy in TCRdb shows in-frame clones only, minus some. The sample has about 150,000 clones, 60% to 80% seen once. Regarding donors, all were healthy bone marrow donors. There are 15 residues in the CDR3. V was clipped by 2 bases and J by 6 bases, with 14 bases between them. The germline CDR1 and CDR2 sequences are LGHNT and FRNRAP. The chain has TRBV12-5 and TRBJ1-5; possibly TRBD1 for D (6 bases). The specimen was PBMCs. This TCR derives from a man aged 25-45 years in good health and CMV-seropositive. In DNA, the CDR3 is TGTGCTAGTGGTTTGCAACAGGGTGTCGTTCAGCCCCAGCATTTT. The encoded protein is CASGLQQGVVQPQHF.